This T cell receptor (beta chain) was sequenced in a study of blood T cell repertoires in COVID-19. Turning to the study itself: PBMCs, B-cell-depleted T cells, or T cells provided the cDNA or gDNA that made up the material.

Methods used by the authors: Estimation of nucleated cell counts was performed using reference gene primer amplification. The method was immunoSEQ multiplex PCR; TCRdb's version includes in-frame clones alone and lacks a portion of them. Clone size and V and J calls were adopted from that table, with D and trimming inferred from the DNA. In the table there are 76,000 or so clones, around 79% of which are singletons. Germline V gene lookup returns CDR1 MNHEY and CDR2 SVGEGT. The CDR3 is made up of 16 amino acids. The J segment lost 2 bases and the V segment lost 6 bases, leaving 7 bases of the junction unmatched.

The rearrangement uses TRBV6-2 or TRBV6-3 and TRBJ2-3; TRBD2 agrees at 11 bases. This TCR was recovered from a middle-aged man with acute or convalescent COVID-19. The material sequenced was peripheral blood. The CDR3 sequence is CASSPLLAGVTDTQYF. CDR3 nucleotide sequence: TGTGCCAGCAGCCCCTTACTAGCGGGAGTCACAGATACGCAGTATTTT.